The 32 T cell receptor beta chains in this list originate from one sample, sequenced in a study of T cell clones after liver transplantation. Sequencing was performed with immunoSEQ multiplex PCR; in TCRdb, only in-frame clones are kept and a portion is missing. The data show tens of thousands of clones, roughly 80% seen once. The sequencing used CD4+ T cells from blood, collected 12 months after liver transplant. All receptors derive from a human patient who received a liver transplant. The graft donor may account for some of the T cells.

This clone has only one observation. The chain is built from TRBV6-1 and TRBJ1-2; possible D gene TRBD1, 5 bases. This CDR3 has 16 residues. V shed 2 bases and J shed 1 base, with 14 bases lying between them. CDR1 and CDR2 (germline): MNHNS, SASEGT. The CDR3 loop is CASSERGGGNNYGYTF. CDR3 coding DNA: TGTGCCAGCAGTGAAAGGGGAGGCGGCAATAACTATGGCTACACCTTC.

CDR3 region: CASRTAYEQYF. The CDR3 DNA is TGTGCCAGCAGGACAGCCTACGAGCAGTACTTC. This rearrangement joins TRBV6-5 to TRBJ2-7, with a weak D call TRBD1 (5 bases). In germline, CDR1 is MNHEY, CDR2 SVGAGI. This CDR3 spans 11 amino acids. V lost 6 bases and J 2 bases, leaving 5 bases between the germline ends.

The chain has TRBV11-2 and TRBJ1-1, with D possibly TRBD1 on 5 matching bases. CDR3 size: 15 residues. Germline CDR1 SGHAT, CDR2 FQNNGV. V was trimmed by 5 bases and J by 0 bases, leaving 13 bases between them. CDR3 nucleotide sequence: TGTGCCAGCAGCCTCTCGGGACTGATGAACACTGAAGCTTTCTTT. The encoded protein is CASSLSGLMNTEAFF.

This sequence joins TRBV18 and TRBJ2-1; 7 positions agree with TRBD1. Germline values: CDR1 KGHSH, CDR2 LQKENI. V shed 5 bases and J 3 bases; nucleotides not matched to a gene: 13. The CDR3 length is 17 residues. The DNA of the CDR3 is TGTGCCAGCTCAGCCAACGCCGGGACAGTCTACTACAATGAGCAGTTCTTC. Its protein product is CASSANAGTVYYNEQFF.

The chain is built from TRBV15 and TRBJ1-2; D is undetermined. The V gene lost 0 bases and the J gene lost 8 bases, with 13 bases spanning the gap. The germline CDR1 and CDR2 sequences are LNHNV and YYDKDF (reference sequence). The CDR3 loop spans 14 amino acids. This CDR3 reads CATSRDYGQEGYTF. As DNA, the CDR3 is TGTGCCACCAGCAGAGATTATGGGCAGGAGGGCTACACCTTC.

This clone is a singleton in its sample. This chain uses TRBV2 with TRBJ2-1; the D call may be TRBD1 or TRBD2 (6 bases each). Germline lookup yields CDR1 SNHLY and CDR2 FYNNEI. V shed 2 bases and J shed 9 bases, with 11 bases lying between them. The CDR3 length is 13 residues. The CDR3 DNA reads as TGTGCCAGCAGTGAAAGGGGGGACGGTGAGCAGTTCTTC. Protein sequence: CASSERGDGEQFF.

V is TRBV28 and J is TRBJ2-5; 9 nucleotides align to TRBD2. The junction had 20 bases not matched to a gene; V was cut back by 2 bases and J by 4 bases. This CDR3 has 20 amino acids. Looked up from germline, CDR1 is MDHEN and CDR2 is SYDVKM. The CDR3 reads CASSLSGFASESGRPETQYF. The CDR3 bases are TGTGCCAGCAGTTTAAGCGGGTTCGCCTCAGAGAGCGGGAGGCCAGAGACCCAGTACTTC.

The chain is built from TRBV15 and TRBJ2-7, with TRBD1 matching 9 bases. The CDR3 length is 17 residues. Losses at the gene ends were 0 bases for V and 3 bases for J; bases not matched to a gene: 9. Germline values: CDR1 LNHNV, CDR2 YYDKDF (reference sequence). CDR3 nucleotides: TGTGCCACCAGCAGAGATATACCGGGACAGGGCCACTACGAGCAGTACTTC. As protein: CATSRDIPGQGHYEQYF.

The chain carries TRBV5-1 and TRBJ2-3; TRBD2 agrees at 15 bases. The CDR3 is 15 amino acids. Germline trimming cut 7 bases from V and 6 bases from J; bases unmatched to any gene: 6. The germline gives CDR1 SGHRS, CDR2 YFSETQ. The CDR3 is CASQIGTSGRDTQYF. The CDR3 DNA reads as TGCGCCAGCCAGATAGGGACTAGCGGGAGGGATACGCAGTATTTT.

This clone was picked up one time. J is TRBJ1-2 and V is TRBV28; D gene unclear. Germline V lookup: CDR1 MDHEN, CDR2 SYDVKM. The CDR3 is 12 amino acids. Between the trimmed V and J ends, which lost 5 bases and 5 bases, there was a span of 9 bases. The CDR3 loop is CASSPLGYGYTF. In DNA form, the CDR3 reads TGTGCCAGCAGTCCCTTGGGATATGGCTACACCTTC.

This chain joins TRBV19 and TRBJ2-7, with D hard to call. The V gene lost 8 bases and the J gene lost 3 bases, with 5 bases spanning the gap. Germline V gives CDR1 LNHDA, CDR2 SQIVND (reference sequence). The length of the CDR3 is 10 residues. Here the CDR3 reads CASGDYEQYF. CDR3 DNA: TGTGCCAGTGGTGACTACGAGCAGTACTTC.

The gene calls are TRBV4-3 and TRBJ1-4, with 8 positions matching TRBD1. V lost 4 bases, J lost 1 base, and 5 bases stayed unmatched. This CDR3 has 16 residues. CDR1 is LGHNA and CDR2 is YSLEER in the germline V gene. CDR3 loop: CASSPRGRGTNEKLFF. The CDR3 region has the DNA TGCGCCAGCAGCCCCAGGGGGCGCGGAACTAATGAAAAACTGTTTTTT.

This clone was observed a handful of times. CDR3: CASSGGLAGLYEQYF. CDR3 coding DNA: TGTGCCAGCAGTGGGGGGCTAGCGGGACTCTACGAGCAGTACTTC. This chain uses TRBV9 with TRBJ2-7; 9 bases agree with TRBD2. The CDR3 is 15 amino acids. J was trimmed by 3 bases and V by 5 bases; bases with no gene match: 9. The germline CDR1 and CDR2 sequences are SGDLS and YYNGEE.

The chain carries TRBV29-1 and TRBJ2-3, with 7 nucleotides matching TRBD2. This CDR3 spans 14 amino acids. Looked up from germline, CDR1 is SQVTM and CDR2 is ANQGSEA. V dropped 5 bases and J dropped 1; count of bases not matched to a gene: 6. As DNA, the CDR3 is TGCAGCGTTACCGGGGAGGGAGGCACAGATACGCAGTATTTT. This codes for CSVTGEGGTDTQYF.

The chain couples TRBV7-9 to TRBJ2-6; D remains ambiguous. This CDR3 is built from 15 residues. Trimming cost V 5 bases and J 0 bases, with 8 bases left between them. Germline lookup yields CDR1 SEHNR and CDR2 FQNEAQ (reference sequence). The CDR3 nucleotides read TGTGCCAGCAGCCCCCCAGGCTCTGGGGCCAACGTCCTGACTTTC. Its translation is CASSPPGSGANVLTF. Variable domain in full (rest from reference TRBV7-9 and TRBJ2-6): DTGVSQNPRHKITKRGQNVTFRCDPISEHNRLYWYRQTLGQGPEFLTYFQNEAQLEKSRLLSDRFSAERPKGSFSTLEIQRTEQGDSAMYLCASSPPGSGANVLTFGAGSRLTVL.

This clone was seen a few times. The CDR3, as DNA: TGTGCCAGCAGCTACAGGACGGGGACCGGGGAGCTGTTTTTT. Amino acids: CASSYRTGTGELFF. V gene TRBV7-2 combines with J gene TRBJ2-2; perhaps D is TRBD1 or TRBD2 (5 bases each). CDR3 length: 14 amino acids. CDR1 is SGHTA, CDR2 FQGNSA, per germline. The ends were cut back, 4 bases at V and 5 bases at J, with 11 bases in the middle.

V usage is TRBV28 and J usage is TRBJ2-5; no clear D. Germline CDR1 and CDR2: MDHEN and SYDVKM. CDR3 length: 14 amino acids. The V end was cut by 2 bases, the J end by 0 bases, with 7 bases between. CDR3 residues: CASSLLGNQETQYF. The CDR3 region has the DNA TGTGCCAGCAGTTTACTCGGAAACCAAGAGACCCAGTACTTC.

This clone was recorded only once. V usage is TRBV6-6 and J usage is TRBJ1-2, with a weak D call TRBD1 (5 bases). Germline-derived CDR1 and CDR2 are MNHNY and SVGAGI (reference sequence). The CDR3 sequence is 14 residues long. V was cut by 8 bases and J by 0 bases, with 13 bases left in between. In DNA, the CDR3 is TGTGCCAGCTCGTTTTGGGGCGCTAACTATGGCTACACCTTC. It is translated as CASSFWGANYGYTF.

This clone was observed a handful of times. The rearrangement joins TRBV4-1 to TRBJ2-1; D is perhaps TRBD2 (5 bases). This CDR3 comprises 17 residues. From germline, CDR1 is MGHRA and CDR2 YSYEKL. Trimming removed 0 bases at V and 3 bases at J, with 15 bases between. The CDR3 reads CASSQEVRVANYNEQFF. CDR3 nucleotide sequence: TGCGCCAGCAGCCAAGAGGTGAGGGTAGCGAACTACAATGAGCAGTTCTTC.

The chain is built from TRBV11-2 and TRBJ1-2; the D gene is possibly TRBD1 (5 bases). Germline CDR1 reads SGHAT; CDR2 reads FQNNGV. The CDR3 spans 15 residues. V lost 8 bases and J lost 5, with 21 bases in between. Written as DNA, the CDR3 is TGTGCCAGCGGCAGAAGAAGATCAGGGAATTATGGCTACACCTTC. It specifies CASGRRRSGNYGYTF.

This clone was counted only a few times. V and J are TRBV7-2 and TRBJ2-5; no clear D gene. In germline, CDR1 is SGHTA, CDR2 FQGNSA. V dropped 5 bases and J dropped 2 bases, with 3 bases sitting between them. CDR3 length equals 11 residues. The CDR3 here is CASSPQETQYF. The CDR3, as DNA: TGTGCCAGCAGCCCTCAAGAGACCCAGTACTTC.

V usage is TRBV28 and J usage is TRBJ2-7; perhaps TRBD2 as D (6 bases). Germline V gene sequence: CDR1 MDHEN, CDR2 SYDVKM. The V end lost 5 bases, the J end lost 2 bases, and 16 bases lay between the germline ends. CDR3 size: 15 residues. CDR3 nucleotide sequence: TGTGCCAGCAGTCTGACGGCGGGACCTCCCTACGAGCAGTACTTC. Its translation: CASSLTAGPPYEQYF.

This sequence joins TRBV27 and TRBJ2-7; D may be TRBD1 (6 bases). Germline V lookup: CDR1 MNHEY, CDR2 SMNVEV (reference sequence). Trimming removed 2 bases at V and 0 bases at J, with 14 bases between. The CDR3 runs to 16 residues. The CDR3 spells CASSLTQGSISYEQYF. CDR3 coding DNA: TGTGCCAGCAGTTTAACACAGGGCAGTATCTCCTACGAGCAGTACTTC.

The chain has TRBV6-6 and TRBJ2-1, with a tentative D call TRBD2 (6 bases). With 0 bases removed from V and 6 bases from J, the gap between germline ends came to 9 bases. The germline gives CDR1 MNHNY, CDR2 SVGAGI (reference sequence). The CDR3 sequence is 14 residues long. DNA for the CDR3: TGTGCCAGCAGTTACTCTACTAGCATCAATGAGCAGTTCTTC. Its protein is CASSYSTSINEQFF.

The chain has TRBV28 and TRBJ1-4; possibly TRBD1 for D (5 bases). The CDR3 is 14 amino acids. The V end lost 5 bases, the J end lost 7 bases, and 14 bases lay between the germline ends. Germline V lookup: CDR1 MDHEN, CDR2 SYDVKM. This CDR3 is CASSIRVWGEKLFF. The CDR3 bases are TGTGCCAGCAGTATCAGGGTATGGGGTGAAAAACTGTTTTTT.

A single count supports this clone. The chain joins TRBV9 to TRBJ2-3; unclear D gene. This CDR3 is built from 13 residues. V lost 3 bases and J lost 2, with 7 bases in between. CDR1 is SGDLS and CDR2 is YYNGEE in the germline V gene. CDR3 loop: CASSARHTDTQYF. The CDR3 bases are TGTGCCAGCAGCGCGAGACACACAGATACGCAGTATTTT.

This chain connects TRBV27 to TRBJ1-2; 11 nucleotides agree with TRBD1. This CDR3 region has 14 residues. The V gene end was trimmed by 1 base and the J gene end by 7 bases; junction bases not matched to a gene: 2. The germline gives CDR1 MNHEY, CDR2 SMNVEV (reference sequence). In DNA, the CDR3 is TGTGCCAGCAGTTTATGGGGACAGGGGGGTGGCTACACCTTC. Translating gives CASSLWGQGGGYTF.

V gene TRBV7-2 combines with J gene TRBJ1-2; 9 bases fit TRBD1. CDR3 size: 13 residues. Per germline, CDR1 SGHTA and CDR2 FQGNSA. The V and J ends lost 7 bases and 8 bases, in that order; junction bases with no gene match: 8. The CDR3 spells CASNPQGARGYTF. The CDR3 bases are TGTGCCAGCAACCCACAGGGGGCGAGGGGCTACACCTTC.

The chain joins TRBV18 to TRBJ1-2, with a tentative D call TRBD1 (6 bases). CDR3 length equals 13 residues. V lost 2 bases to trimming and J lost 4 bases, with 8 bases between them. In germline, CDR1 is KGHSH, CDR2 LQKENI. CDR3 bases: TGTGCCAGCTCACCAAAGGGGGTCTATGGCTACACCTTC. Residues: CASSPKGVYGYTF.

The gene calls are TRBV11-2 and TRBJ2-3; D remains unclear. V lost 1 base, J lost 6 bases, and 5 bases lay in between. This CDR3 has 12 residues. Germline CDR1 is SGHAT and CDR2 is FQNNGV. The CDR3 region has the DNA TGTGCCAGCAGCTTAGGATACGATACGCAGTATTTT. Protein: CASSLGYDTQYF.

This chain uses TRBV5-6 with TRBJ1-4; 7 bases align to TRBD1. This CDR3 region has 15 residues. With V trimmed by 2 bases and J by 4 bases, 5 bases remained unmatched. Germline lookup yields CDR1 SGHDT and CDR2 YYEEEE. The CDR3 sequence: CASSFPGQINEKLFF. The DNA for the CDR3 is TGTGCCAGCAGCTTTCCGGGACAGATTAATGAAAAACTGTTTTTT.

This chain connects TRBV5-1 to TRBJ2-5; D not resolved. The germline V gene has CDR1 SGHRS and CDR2 YFSETQ. V was pared by 0 bases and J by 3 bases, with 6 bases between. The CDR3 consists of 13 residues. The DNA of the CDR3 is TGCGCCAGCAGCTTGGAAGGGAAAGAGACCCAGTACTTC. Encoded protein: CASSLEGKETQYF.